This T cell receptor (beta chain) was sequenced during a study of diagnostic markers for celiac disease. Reprocessing the reads, TCRdb reports a single entry for every CDR3 protein and omits DNA. This table holds roughly 5,600 distinct CDR3 sequences. CDR3 size: 13 residues. Germline V gene sequence: CDR1 GTSNPN, CDR2 SVGIG (reference sequence). The chain uses TRBV30 and TRBJ2-4; with no DNA, the TCRdb D assignment of TRBD1 cannot be verified. This sequence originates from a human donor. This table probably holds off-target reads from a library built for another chain. Sequences were obtained from either unsorted cells or a sorted T cell fraction (not recorded which). The CDR3 reads CAWSRQGRDIQYF.